Given below is one TCR beta chain in context. What it binds is unknown. At least 6 micrograms of total RNA were extracted per sample. The sample is drawn from a study of blood T cells in healthy people across ages. Study-level points and caveats: Comparison with aged donors showed that long-lived donors had more naive CD4+ cells and higher diversity. Older age went with lower TCR beta diversity per million T cells, in a roughly linear way.

Together with a sample-barcoded 5' primer, a J-beta primer mix was included in a second PCR lasting 7 to 11 cycles. In TCRdb, the 5' RACE reads were re-called with MiXCR into one record per CDR3 protein. The table lists under 1,100,000 distinct CDR3 sequences, around 25% of them singletons. Germline V gives CDR1 SGHTA, CDR2 FQGNSA. With V trimmed by 4 bases and J by 4 bases, 5 bases remained unmatched. This CDR3 has 15 amino acids. This sample was shared with a second study, whose subject was T cells of mothers and their children. That work states: Donors comprised three healthy Caucasian mothers plus their six children.

Sequenced material: blood. This TCR was recovered from a girl aged 2 to 10 in good health. V usage is TRBV7-2 and J usage is TRBJ2-1; 9 nucleotides match TRBD2. The CDR3 nucleotides read TGTGCCAGCAGCTCCCCTAGCGGGATTTACAATGAGCAGTTCTTC. Protein sequence: CASSSPSGIYNEQFF.